This T cell receptor (beta chain) was captured by sequencing in a study of blood T cell repertoires in COVID-19. Study context: Acute and convalescent COVID-19 samples came from the United States, Italy and Spain. PBMCs, B-cell-depleted T cells, or T cells provided the cDNA or gDNA that made up the material.

The ends lost 1 base at V and 5 bases at J; junction bases unmatched: 17. Germline V CDR1 and CDR2: SEHNR, FQNEAQ (reference sequence). CDR3 length: 19 amino acids. In this sample, this clone turned up a few times. Study processing details: From reference gene primer amplification, estimates of nucleated cell counts were derived. Measured with immunoSEQ multiplex PCR; TCRdb has only the in-frame clones, and not every one. That table gives V, J and clone size, and the DNA gave D and trimming. Of around 180,000 clones listed, roughly 80% are singletons. The sequencing input was peripheral blood. The chain links TRBV7-9 to TRBJ1-1; TRBD1 matches at 9 bases. This clonotype was sampled from a man in his fifties or sixties with active or convalescent COVID-19. The CDR3 nucleotides are TGTGCCAGCAGCTTAGTTGGGGGCGGGACAGGGAAGGGAGGAACTGAAGCTTTCTTT. Its protein is CASSLVGGGTGKGGTEAFF.